This TCR beta chain originates from a study of control samples from healthy donors and cancer patients. Trimming cost V 5 bases and J 5 bases, with 12 bases left between them. Germline loops: CDR1 SGHAT, CDR2 FQNNGV. This CDR3 contains 13 residues. The assay was immunoSEQ multiplex PCR, and TCRdb's table has in-frame clones only and misses some. The sample has 200,000 or so clones; roughly 94% are singletons. This clonotype was sampled from a man aged 45-65 years in good health. The chain is built from TRBV11-2 and TRBJ1-2, with TRBD1 as a possible D gene (6 bases). Sequencing was performed on blood. The chain's CDR3 is CASSPDSYYGYTF. CDR3 DNA sequence: TGTGCCAGCAGCCCGGACAGTTATTATGGCTACACCTTC.